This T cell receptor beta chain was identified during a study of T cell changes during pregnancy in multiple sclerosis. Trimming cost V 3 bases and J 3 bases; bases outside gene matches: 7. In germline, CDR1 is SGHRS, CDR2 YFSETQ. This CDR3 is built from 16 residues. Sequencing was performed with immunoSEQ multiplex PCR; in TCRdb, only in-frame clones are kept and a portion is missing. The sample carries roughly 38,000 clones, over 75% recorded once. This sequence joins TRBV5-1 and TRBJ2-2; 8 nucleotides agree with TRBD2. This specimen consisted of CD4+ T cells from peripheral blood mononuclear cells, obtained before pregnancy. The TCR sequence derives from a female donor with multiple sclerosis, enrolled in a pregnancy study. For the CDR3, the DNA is TGCGCCAGCAGCTGGGGACTAGTCCCTGACACCGGGGAGCTGTTTTTT. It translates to CASSWGLVPDTGELFF.